This paragraph reports one T cell receptor (beta chain). The entry originates in a study of shared clonotypes between healthy human individuals. The table came from immunoSEQ multiplex PCR; TCRdb's copy has only in-frame clones and leaves some out. Among millions of clones listed, more than 85% were seen once. Trimming cost V 2 bases and J 6 bases, with 8 bases left between them. The CDR3 sequence is 13 residues long. Per the germline V gene, CDR1 is MNHNS and CDR2 is SASEGT. The receptor was derived from a man younger than 35 in good health. Some clones in this sample may be carry-over from other donors' samples. Specimen: naive CD4+ T cells from PBMCs. Documented subset: CD45RA+ positively selected. This chain joins TRBV6-1 and TRBJ1-5; D remains unclear. CDR3: CASSERNLQPQHF. The CDR3 bases are TGTGCCAGCAGTGAACGGAACCTTCAGCCCCAGCATTTT.